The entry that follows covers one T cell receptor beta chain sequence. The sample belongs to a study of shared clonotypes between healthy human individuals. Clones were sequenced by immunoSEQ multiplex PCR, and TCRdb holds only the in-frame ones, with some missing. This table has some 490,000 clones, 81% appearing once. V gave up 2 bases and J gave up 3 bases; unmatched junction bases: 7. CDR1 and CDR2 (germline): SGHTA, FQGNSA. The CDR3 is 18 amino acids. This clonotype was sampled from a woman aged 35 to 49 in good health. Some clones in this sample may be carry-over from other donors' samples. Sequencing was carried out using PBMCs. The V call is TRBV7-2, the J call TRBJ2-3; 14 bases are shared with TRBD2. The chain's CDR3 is CASSLPTGTSGSTDTQYF. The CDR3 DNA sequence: TGTGCCAGCAGCTTACCTACCGGGACTAGCGGGAGTACAGATACGCAGTATTTT.